This T cell receptor beta chain was recorded in a study of OX40 agonist ivuxolimab in advanced cancers. Study-wide background: Patients received ivuxolimab, an agonistic anti-OX40 (CD134) antibody.

Sequenced by immunoSEQ multiplex PCR; TCRdb stores in-frame clones only, minus some. The data show approximately 52,000 clones, around 85% seen once. Germline V gene sequence: CDR1 SGHTS, CDR2 YDEGEE. Trimming took 0 bases from V and 8 from J, leaving 17 bases between them. This CDR3 is built from 16 residues. This material consisted of CD4+ or CD8+ T cells sorted from blood, taken in a trial of the OX40 agonist ivuxolimab. This receptor was identified in an adult with an advanced solid tumor such as melanoma, head and neck, liver or kidney cancer. The chain is built from TRBV5-8 and TRBJ1-4; possible D gene TRBD1, 5 bases. CDR3 in amino acids: CASSLEGAGIREKLFF. For the CDR3, the DNA is TGTGCCAGCAGCTTGGAAGGGGCAGGAATACGGGAAAAACTGTTTTTT.